This T cell receptor (beta chain) was observed in a study of technical replicates of blood from several donors. TCRdb keeps only in-frame clones here, not all; method: immunoSEQ multiplex PCR. The top ten hold just over 0.2% of the sample, which has some 99,000 clones, 95% seen once. The CDR3 has 19 residues. The V gene lost 5 bases and the J gene lost 6 bases, with 31 bases spanning the gap. Germline assignment: CDR1 MNHEY and CDR2 SMNVEV (reference sequence). This chain uses TRBV27 with TRBJ1-2, with D tentatively TRBD1 (5 bases). This sequence was found in a human donor in good health. Sequenced: T cells isolated from PBMCs. The CDR3 region has the DNA TGTGCCAGCAGTCATCGACAGCACATTAATCTGCGACTCTGGAATGGCTACACCTTC. Translation gives CASSHRQHINLRLWNGYTF.